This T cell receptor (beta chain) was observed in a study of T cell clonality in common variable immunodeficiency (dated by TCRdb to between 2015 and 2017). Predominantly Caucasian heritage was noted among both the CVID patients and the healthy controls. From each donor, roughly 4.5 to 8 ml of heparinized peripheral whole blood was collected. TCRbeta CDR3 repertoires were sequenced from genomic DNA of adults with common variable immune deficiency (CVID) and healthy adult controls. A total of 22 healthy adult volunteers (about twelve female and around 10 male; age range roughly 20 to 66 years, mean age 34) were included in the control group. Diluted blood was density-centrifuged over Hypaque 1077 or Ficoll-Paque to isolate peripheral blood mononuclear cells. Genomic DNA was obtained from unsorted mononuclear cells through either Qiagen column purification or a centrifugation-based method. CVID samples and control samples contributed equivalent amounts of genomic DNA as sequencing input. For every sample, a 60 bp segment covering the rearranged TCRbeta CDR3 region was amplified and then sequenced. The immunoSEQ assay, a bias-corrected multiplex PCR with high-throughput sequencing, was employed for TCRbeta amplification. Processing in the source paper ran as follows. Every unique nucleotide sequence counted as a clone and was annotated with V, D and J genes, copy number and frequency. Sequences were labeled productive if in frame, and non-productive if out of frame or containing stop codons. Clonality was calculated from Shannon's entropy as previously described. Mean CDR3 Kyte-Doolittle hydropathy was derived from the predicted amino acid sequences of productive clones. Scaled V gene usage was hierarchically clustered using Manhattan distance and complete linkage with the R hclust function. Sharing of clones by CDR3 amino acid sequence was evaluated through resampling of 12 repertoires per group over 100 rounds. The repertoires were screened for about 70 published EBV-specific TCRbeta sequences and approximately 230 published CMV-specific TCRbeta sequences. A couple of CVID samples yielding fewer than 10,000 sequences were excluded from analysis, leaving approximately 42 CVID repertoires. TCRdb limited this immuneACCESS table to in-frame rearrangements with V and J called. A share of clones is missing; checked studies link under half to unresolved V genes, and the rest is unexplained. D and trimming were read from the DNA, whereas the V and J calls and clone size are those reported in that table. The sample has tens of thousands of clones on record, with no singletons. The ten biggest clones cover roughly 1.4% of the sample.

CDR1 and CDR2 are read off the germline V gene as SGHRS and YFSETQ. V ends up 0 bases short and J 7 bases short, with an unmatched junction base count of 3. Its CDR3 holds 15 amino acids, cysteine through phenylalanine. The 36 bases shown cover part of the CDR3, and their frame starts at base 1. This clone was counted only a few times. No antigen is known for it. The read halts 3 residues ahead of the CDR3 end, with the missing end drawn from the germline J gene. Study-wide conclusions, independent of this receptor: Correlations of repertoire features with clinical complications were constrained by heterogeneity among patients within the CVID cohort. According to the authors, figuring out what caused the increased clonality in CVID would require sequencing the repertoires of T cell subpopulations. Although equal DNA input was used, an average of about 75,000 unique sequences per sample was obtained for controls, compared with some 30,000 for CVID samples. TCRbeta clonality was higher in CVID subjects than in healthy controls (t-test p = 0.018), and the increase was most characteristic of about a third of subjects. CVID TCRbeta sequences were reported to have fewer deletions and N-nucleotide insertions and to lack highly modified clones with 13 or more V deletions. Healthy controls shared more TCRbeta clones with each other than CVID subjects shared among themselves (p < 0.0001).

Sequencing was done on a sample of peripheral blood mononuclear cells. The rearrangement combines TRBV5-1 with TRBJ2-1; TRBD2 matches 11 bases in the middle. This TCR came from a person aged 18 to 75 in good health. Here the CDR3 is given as CASSLEASGRNEQFF. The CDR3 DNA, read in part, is TGCGCCAGCAGCTTGGAGGCTAGCGGGAGGAATGAG.